This T cell receptor beta chain was recorded in a study of graft-versus-host responses after intestinal transplantation. Whole-study context: The study gave all recipients anti-thymocyte globulin induction, then tacrolimus and steroids for approximately three years.

Sequenced by immunoSEQ multiplex PCR; TCRdb stores in-frame clones only, minus some. The table records tens of thousands of clones, approximately 95% of them present only once. In the case of this clone: Its antigen is currently unknown.

Germline V gives CDR1 SGDLS, CDR2 YYNGEE. V was clipped by 2 bases and J by 4 bases, with 7 bases between them. CDR3 length: 13 amino acids. The specimen comprised unstimulated CD8+ T cells sorted from spleen or lymph node cells, sampled before transplant. This TCR was recovered from a human donor who was the organ donor for an intestinal transplant. V is TRBV9 and J is TRBJ2-1; D not resolved. DNA for the CDR3: TGTGCCAGCAGCGTCCCGAATTACAATGAGCAGTTCTTC. This sequence encodes CASSVPNYNEQFF.